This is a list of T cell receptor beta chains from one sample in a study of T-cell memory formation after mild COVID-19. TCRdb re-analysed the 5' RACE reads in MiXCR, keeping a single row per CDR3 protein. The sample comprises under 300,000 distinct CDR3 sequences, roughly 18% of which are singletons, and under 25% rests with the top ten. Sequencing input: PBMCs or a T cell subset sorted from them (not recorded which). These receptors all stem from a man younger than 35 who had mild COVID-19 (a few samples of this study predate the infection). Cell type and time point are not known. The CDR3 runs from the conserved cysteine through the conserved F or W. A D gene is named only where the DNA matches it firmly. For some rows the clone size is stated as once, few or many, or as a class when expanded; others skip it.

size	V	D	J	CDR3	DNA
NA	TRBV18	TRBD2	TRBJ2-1	CATSSGGNNEQFF	TGTGCCACGAGTAGCGGGGGCAACAATGAGCAGTTCTTC
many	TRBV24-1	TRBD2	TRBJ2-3	CATGQRGSSTDTQYF	TGTGCCACCGGGCAGCGGGGGTCTAGCACAGATACGCAGTATTTT
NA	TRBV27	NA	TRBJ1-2	CASGLKNGYTF	TGTGCCAGCGGATTGAAGAATGGCTACACCTTC
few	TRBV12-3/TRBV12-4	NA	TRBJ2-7	CASRASVSYEQYF	TGTGCCAGCCGAGCTAGCGTATCCTACGAGCAGTACTTC
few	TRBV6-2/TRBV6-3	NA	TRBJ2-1	CASSFGPLRRSEQFF	TGTGCCAGCAGTTTCGGGCCCCTACGGCGTTCGGAGCAGTTCTTC
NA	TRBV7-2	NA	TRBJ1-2	CASSFNFNYGYTF	TGTGCCAGCAGCTTTAATTTTAACTATGGCTACACCTTC
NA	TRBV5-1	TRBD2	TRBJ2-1	CASSPTGTRLYNEQFF	TGCGCCAGCAGTCCTACCGGGACTAGATTATACAATGAGCAGTTCTTC
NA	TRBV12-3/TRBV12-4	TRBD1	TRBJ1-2	CASRGRTGPRGYTF	TGTGCCAGCAGAGGAAGGACAGGTCCCCGGGGCTACACCTTC
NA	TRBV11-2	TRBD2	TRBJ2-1	CASSLRAHSGQYNEQFF	TGTGCCAGCAGCTTACGCGCCCATAGCGGGCAATACAATGAGCAGTTCTTC
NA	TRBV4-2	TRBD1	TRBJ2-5	CASSPQAQGEMQETQYF	TGTGCCAGCAGCCCCCAGGCCCAGGGGGAAATGCAAGAGACCCAGTACTTC
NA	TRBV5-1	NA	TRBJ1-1	CASSGGLYEAFF	TGCGCCAGCTCGGGAGGCTTATATGAAGCTTTCTTT
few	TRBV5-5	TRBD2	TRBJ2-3	CASSLRSGGNRGTDTQYF	TGTGCCAGCAGCTTAAGGAGCGGGGGGAATAGGGGCACAGATACGCAGTATTTT
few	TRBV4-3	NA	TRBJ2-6	CASSQETTGANVLTF	TGCGCCAGCAGCCAAGAAACAACTGGGGCCAACGTCCTGACTTTC
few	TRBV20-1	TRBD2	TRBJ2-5	CSAPTSGVQETQYF	TGCAGTGCGCCAACTAGCGGGGTGCAAGAGACCCAGTACTTC
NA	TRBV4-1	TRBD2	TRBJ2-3	CASSRGLADEDTQYF	TGCGCCAGCAGCCGAGGACTAGCGGATGAAGATACGCAGTATTTT
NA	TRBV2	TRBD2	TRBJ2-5	CASSVSGGALKETQYF	TGTGCCAGCAGCGTTAGCGGGGGAGCCCTCAAGGAGACCCAGTACTTC
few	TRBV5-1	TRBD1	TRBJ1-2	CASSPYPGQGGYTF	TGCGCCAGCAGTCCTTATCCGGGACAGGGTGGTTACACCTTC
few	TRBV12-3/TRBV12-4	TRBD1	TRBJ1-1	CASSPTGGWMNTEAFF	TGTGCCAGCAGTCCTACAGGGGGGTGGATGAACACTGAAGCTTTCTTT
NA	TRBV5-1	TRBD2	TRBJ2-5	CASSGGGAWETQYF	TGCGCCAGCAGCGGCGGGGGGGCCTGGGAGACCCAGTACTTC
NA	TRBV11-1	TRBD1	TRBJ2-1	CASSLGGLGQSYNEQFF	TGTGCCAGCAGCTTAGGAGGTTTGGGACAGTCCTACAATGAGCAGTTCTTC
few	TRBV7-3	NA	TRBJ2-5	CASSSGTGERETQYF	TGTGCCAGCAGCTCAGGGACGGGGGAAAGGGAGACCCAGTACTTC
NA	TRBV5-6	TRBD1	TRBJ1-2	CASSPGPGTGAYGYTF	TGTGCCAGCAGCCCAGGTCCCGGGACAGGGGCCTATGGCTACACCTTC
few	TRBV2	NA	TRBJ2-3	CASSPTNPSGLVPF	TGTGCCAGCAGTCCGACTAACCCCTCGGGTTTAGTCCCCTTT
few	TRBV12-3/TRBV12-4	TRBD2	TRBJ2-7	CASSSRSSGATYEQYF	TGTGCCAGCAGTTCCCGTTCTAGCGGGGCCACCTACGAGCAGTACTTC
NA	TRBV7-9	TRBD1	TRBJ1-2	CASSSPQGAIYGYTF	TGTGCCAGCAGCTCACCCCAGGGGGCCATCTATGGCTACACCTTC
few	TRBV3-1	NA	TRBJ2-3	CASSLRRGYESDTQYF	TGTGCCAGCAGCCTGAGGCGGGGTTACGAGTCAGATACGCAGTATTTT
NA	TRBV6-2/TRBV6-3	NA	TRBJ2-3	CASTLSGSDTQYF	TGTGCCAGCACCCTGAGCGGATCCGATACGCAGTATTTT
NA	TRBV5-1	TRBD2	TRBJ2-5	CASSFKRGGQETQYF	TGCGCCAGCAGCTTCAAGCGGGGGGGCCAAGAGACCCAGTACTTC
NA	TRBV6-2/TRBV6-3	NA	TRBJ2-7	CASSRPPESYEQYF	TGTGCCAGCAGCCGACCGCCTGAGTCCTACGAGCAGTACTTC
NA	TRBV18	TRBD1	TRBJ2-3	CASSPTGTGGRSTDTQYF	TGTGCCAGCTCACCAACTGGGACAGGGGGCCGGTCCACAGATACGCAGTATTTT
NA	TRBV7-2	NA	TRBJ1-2	CASSSAEKVYGYTF	TGTGCCAGCAGCTCGGCCGAAAAAGTCTATGGCTACACCTTC
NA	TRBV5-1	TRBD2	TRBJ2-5	CASSYTSGGFETQYF	TGCGCCAGCAGCTATACTAGCGGGGGGTTCGAGACCCAGTACTTC
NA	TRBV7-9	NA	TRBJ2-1	CASSLVDGSSYNEQFF	TGTGCCAGCAGCTTAGTGGACGGGAGCTCCTACAATGAGCAGTTCTTC
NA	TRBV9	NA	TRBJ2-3	CASSVRYTDTQYF	TGTGCCAGCAGCGTAAGATACACAGATACGCAGTATTTT
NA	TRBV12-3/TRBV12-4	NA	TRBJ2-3	CASSPLDYITDTQYF	TGTGCCAGCAGTCCCCTGGACTACATCACAGATACGCAGTATTTT
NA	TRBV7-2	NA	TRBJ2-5	CASSPTKGDGQTQYF	TGTGCCAGCAGCCCTACCAAGGGGGATGGGCAGACCCAGTACTTC
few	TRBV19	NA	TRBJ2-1	CASSRDGVSSYNEQFF	TGTGCCAGTAGTAGGGACGGGGTGAGCTCCTACAATGAGCAGTTCTTC
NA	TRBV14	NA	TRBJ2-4	CASSPSRSYLAKNIQYF	TGTGCCAGCAGCCCCTCCCGGTCGTACCTAGCCAAAAACATTCAGTACTTC
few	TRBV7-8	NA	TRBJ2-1	CASSFSREKSVNEQFF	TGTGCCAGCAGCTTCAGCAGGGAAAAATCGGTAAATGAGCAGTTCTTC
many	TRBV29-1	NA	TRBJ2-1	CSAEFRDNEQFF	TGCAGTGCCGAGTTCCGGGACAATGAGCAGTTCTTC
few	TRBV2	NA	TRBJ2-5	CASSGLTGETQYF	TGTGCCAGCAGTGGCCTAACGGGGGAGACCCAGTACTTC
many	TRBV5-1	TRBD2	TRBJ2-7	CASRGLAGGSYEQYF	TGCGCCAGCAGGGGACTAGCGGGGGGGAGTTACGAGCAGTACTTC
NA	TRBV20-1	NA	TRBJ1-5	CSADQDSNQPQHF	TGCAGCGCCGATCAGGATAGCAATCAGCCCCAGCATTTT
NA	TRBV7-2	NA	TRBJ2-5	CASRSDRVQETQYF	TGTGCCAGCAGGTCGGACAGAGTCCAAGAGACCCAGTACTTC
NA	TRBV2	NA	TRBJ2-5	CASSSLAQGTQYF	TGTGCCAGCAGTTCCTTAGCCCAGGGGACCCAGTACTTC
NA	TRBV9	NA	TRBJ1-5	CASSGWEGQPQHF	TGTGCCAGCAGCGGTTGGGAGGGACAGCCCCAGCATTTT
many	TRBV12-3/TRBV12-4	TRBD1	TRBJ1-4	CASRIGTGREKLFF	TGTGCCAGCAGGATCGGGACAGGGCGTGAAAAACTGTTTTTT
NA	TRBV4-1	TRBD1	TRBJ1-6	CASSQTRGQTTSSYNSPLHF	TGCGCCAGCAGCCAAACAAGGGGACAGACGACGAGCTCCTATAATTCACCCCTCCACTTT
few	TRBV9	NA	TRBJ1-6	CASGPGLLNSPLHF	TGTGCCAGCGGACCGGGACTGCTTAATTCACCCCTCCACTTT
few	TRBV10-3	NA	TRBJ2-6	CAIKLGTGANVLTF	TGTGCCATCAAGCTGGGGACTGGGGCCAACGTCCTGACTTTC
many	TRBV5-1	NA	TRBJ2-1	CASSLVPAGEQFF	TGCGCCAGCAGCTTGGTTCCGGCCGGTGAGCAGTTCTTC
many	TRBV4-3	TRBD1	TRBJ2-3	CASSLGTGETDTQYF	TGCGCCAGCAGCCTCGGGACAGGGGAGACAGATACGCAGTATTTT
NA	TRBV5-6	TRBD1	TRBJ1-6	CASSSETGDSPLHF	TGTGCCAGCAGCTCCGAGACAGGGGATTCACCCCTCCACTTT
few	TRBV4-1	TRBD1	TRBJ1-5	CASSQDAGGGYSNQPQHF	TGCGCCAGCAGCCAAGACGCAGGGGGCGGATATAGCAATCAGCCCCAGCATTTT
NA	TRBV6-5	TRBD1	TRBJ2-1	CASSRGSGTGDNEQFF	TGTGCCAGCAGTAGGGGATCCGGGACAGGGGACAATGAGCAGTTCTTC
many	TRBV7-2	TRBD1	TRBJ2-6	CASSRQTGGGTTNVLTF	TGTGCCAGCAGCAGACAGACAGGGGGTGGAACCACCAACGTCCTGACTTTC
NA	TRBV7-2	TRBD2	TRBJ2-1	CASSLAGGPSEQFF	TGTGCCAGCAGCTTGGCGGGGGGGCCGAGTGAGCAGTTCTTC